Shown below are 18 T cell receptor beta chains from a single sample sequenced in a study of Graves' ophthalmopathy and Graves' hyperthyroidism. RNA transcripts were the source from which TCR beta CDR3 regions were amplified. The workflow started with a first-round RT-PCR run with HTBI primers and then moved on to a second-round multiplex PCR. A single record per CDR3 protein comes from TCRdb applying MiXCR to the multiplex PCR reads. Of roughly 500,000 distinct CDR3 sequences in the sample, 14% were seen once. Sequencing was performed on blood. The receptors originated from a young woman with Graves' ophthalmopathy.

This clonotype was counted ten times or more. J is TRBJ1-1 and V is TRBV6-1; the match to TRBD1 covers 10 bases. The CDR3 spans 14 residues. V shed 9 bases, J shed 3 bases, and the junction held 7 bases outside the gene matches. Germline loops: CDR1 MNHNS, CDR2 SASEGT. CDR3 nucleotide sequence: TGTGCCAGTACCGGGACAGGGGATCACACTGAAGCTTTCTTT. Translating gives CASTGTGDHTEAFF.

At least ten counts were recorded for this clonotype. The chain uses TRBV4-1 and TRBJ2-7; TRBD1 matches at 10 bases. The CDR3 length is 15 residues. Germline lookup yields CDR1 MGHRA and CDR2 YSYEKL. Trimming removed 3 bases from V and 6 bases from J; junction bases left unmatched: 8. The DNA of the CDR3 is TGCGCCAGCAGCCAGGGACAGGGGTGGAGAGGCGAGCAGTACTTC. Amino acid sequence: CASSQGQGWRGEQYF.

This clonotype came up many times. The V call is TRBV12-3 or TRBV12-4, the J call TRBJ1-2; D gene unclear. The CDR3 covers 15 residues. V was shortened by 0 bases and J by 2 bases, with 10 bases between the two germline ends. CDR3 sequence (DNA): TGTGCCAGCAGTTTAGCGTTTTACGGAAACTATGGCTACACCTTC. It is translated as CASSLAFYGNYGYTF.

This clonotype appeared many times. The CDR3 reads CASSKSSGFKNIQYF. The CDR3 DNA is TGTGCCAGCAGTAAATCTAGCGGATTCAAAAACATTCAGTACTTC. V and J are TRBV6-1 and TRBJ2-4; 7 nucleotides align to TRBD2. CDR1 is MNHNS, CDR2 SASEGT, per germline. Losses at the gene ends were 5 bases for V and 3 bases for J; bases not matched to a gene: 7. This CDR3 comprises 15 residues.

This clonotype was recorded at least ten times. J is TRBJ1-2 and V is TRBV9, with TRBD1 matching over 9 bases. J lost 8 bases, V lost 2 bases, and 10 bases had no gene match. In germline, CDR1 is SGDLS, CDR2 YYNGEE. The CDR3 totals 15 residues. This CDR3 is CASSVDRGNRGGYTF. In nucleotides, the CDR3 is TGTGCCAGCAGCGTGGACAGGGGAAACAGAGGGGGCTACACCTTC.

This clonotype was seen ten or more times. The V gene is TRBV20-1, the J gene TRBJ2-7; no firm D call. CDR3 length equals 12 residues. Trimming took off 3 bases at V and 3 bases at J, with 9 bases between the two ends. From germline, CDR1 is DFQATT and CDR2 SNEGSKA (reference sequence). CDR3 sequence (DNA): TGCAGTGCTAGGGGCAGGAACTACGAGCAGTACTTC. Encoded protein: CSARGRNYEQYF.

The chain joins TRBV28 to TRBJ2-7; 8 bases are shared with TRBD1. The CDR3 is 15 amino acids. Germline CDR1 reads MDHEN; CDR2 reads SYDVKM. The J segment lost 3 bases and the V segment lost 5 bases, leaving 9 bases of the junction unmatched. CDR3 bases: TGTGCCAGCAGTAGTCGGACAGGGTTGGTCTACGAGCAGTACTTC. Amino acid sequence: CASSSRTGLVYEQYF.

As for this clonotype: A clone one base away is much larger, so this may be a read error. The CDR3 does not end in the conserved phenylalanine or tryptophan, so this is likely a read error. The rearrangement joins TRBV11-2 to TRBJ1-1; D is unresolved. CDR3 length: 15 residues. Between the trimmed V and J ends, which lost 1 base and 0 bases, there was a span of 9 bases. The germline V gene has CDR1 SGHAT and CDR2 FQNNGV. This CDR3 reads CASSLGVNMNTEAFL. For the CDR3, the DNA is TGTGCCAGCAGCTTAGGGGTAAACATGAACACTGAAGCTTTCCTT.

This clonotype was seen repeatedly, ten times or more. The chain carries TRBV20-1 and TRBJ1-2, with TRBD1 as a possible D gene (5 bases). Germline-derived CDR1 and CDR2 are DFQATT and SNEGSKA (reference sequence). Trimming cost V 4 bases and J 7 bases, with 16 bases left between them. CDR3 length: 13 amino acids. CDR3 coding DNA: TGCAGTGCTACCAGTAACCGGGGCTCTGGCTACACCTTC. It translates to CSATSNRGSGYTF.

The chain has TRBV28 and TRBJ2-5; 12 bases fit TRBD1. Germline loops: CDR1 MDHEN, CDR2 SYDVKM. V was clipped by 3 bases and J by 7 bases; unmatched bases: 9. This CDR3 is built from 16 residues. In nucleotides, the CDR3 is TGTGCCAGCAGTTTGGGACAGGGGGCCCCCTCGGGGACCCAGTACTTC. Residues: CASSLGQGAPSGTQYF.

This clonotype was seen many times. The chain links TRBV20-1 to TRBJ2-7; TRBD1 agrees at 8 bases. V shed 6 bases and J 1 base; nucleotides not matched to a gene: 11. CDR1 is DFQATT, CDR2 SNEGSKA, per germline (reference sequence). This CDR3 is 15 amino acids long. The CDR3 region is CSATASGTGSYEQYF. Here the CDR3 DNA reads TGCAGTGCAACAGCCTCCGGGACAGGATCCTACGAGCAGTACTTC.

This clonotype was seen repeatedly, ten times or more. V is TRBV5-1 and J is TRBJ2-2, with TRBD2 identical over 12 bases. This CDR3 spans 14 amino acids. The germline CDR1 and CDR2 sequences are SGHRS and YFSETQ. J lost 5 bases, V lost 5 bases, and 1 base had no gene match. The CDR3 coding sequence is TGCGCCAGCAGGACTAGCGGGAGTACCGGGGAGCTGTTTTTT. It is translated as CASRTSGSTGELFF.

This clonotype was seen repeatedly, ten times or more. The CDR3 spells CASSSTRGQGYGYTF. CDR3 bases: TGTGCCAGCAGTTCGACCCGGGGACAGGGGTATGGCTACACCTTC. The chain links TRBV12-3 or TRBV12-4 to TRBJ1-2; 10 bases match TRBD1. Trimming cost V 4 bases and J 5 bases; bases outside gene matches: 7. CDR3 length: 15 amino acids.

The V call is TRBV19, the J call TRBJ2-5, with a tentative D call TRBD2 (7 bases). The V end was cut by 0 bases, the J end by 6 bases, with 14 bases between. CDR3 length equals 15 residues. Germline CDR1 is LNHDA and CDR2 is SQIVND (reference sequence). CDR3 in amino acids: CASSIDHGGAKTQYF. The CDR3, as DNA: TGTGCCAGTAGTATAGATCATGGGGGGGCAAAGACCCAGTACTTC.

Ten or more counts support this clonotype. The chain joins TRBV12-3 or TRBV12-4 to TRBJ1-2; D remains ambiguous. The length of the CDR3 is 12 residues. The V gene lost 3 bases and the J gene lost 5 bases, with 7 bases spanning the gap. The CDR3 here is CASSFPRYGYTF. The CDR3 nucleotides are TGTGCCAGCAGTTTCCCCAGATATGGCTACACCTTC.

This clonotype was recorded at least ten times. The CDR3 DNA is TGTGCCAGCACTTCCAGCTTAATCACCGGGGAGCTGTTTTTT. Translating it yields CASTSSLITGELFF. The chain joins TRBV12-3 or TRBV12-4 to TRBJ2-2; D remains ambiguous. The CDR3 contains 14 residues. V lost 7 bases and J lost 4, with 13 bases in between.

This clonotype was counted many times. The V and J genes are TRBV12-3 or TRBV12-4 and TRBJ2-5, with 13 positions matching TRBD2. J gave up 1 base and V 7 bases, and 6 bases lay outside the gene matches. CDR3 length equals 16 residues. The CDR3 sequence: CASTLRLAGGQETQYF. CDR3 nucleotides: TGTGCCAGCACCCTTCGACTAGCGGGGGGCCAAGAGACCCAGTACTTC.

This clonotype was counted many times. V gene TRBV27 combines with J gene TRBJ1-2, with a tentative D call TRBD1 (5 bases). Per the germline V gene, CDR1 is MNHEY and CDR2 is SMNVEV (reference sequence). This CDR3 is built from 13 residues. Trimming cost V 8 bases and J 5 bases, with 15 bases left between them. CDR3: CASRRGAGYGYTF. In DNA, the CDR3 is TGTGCCAGCCGGCGTGGGGCGGGGTATGGCTACACCTTC.